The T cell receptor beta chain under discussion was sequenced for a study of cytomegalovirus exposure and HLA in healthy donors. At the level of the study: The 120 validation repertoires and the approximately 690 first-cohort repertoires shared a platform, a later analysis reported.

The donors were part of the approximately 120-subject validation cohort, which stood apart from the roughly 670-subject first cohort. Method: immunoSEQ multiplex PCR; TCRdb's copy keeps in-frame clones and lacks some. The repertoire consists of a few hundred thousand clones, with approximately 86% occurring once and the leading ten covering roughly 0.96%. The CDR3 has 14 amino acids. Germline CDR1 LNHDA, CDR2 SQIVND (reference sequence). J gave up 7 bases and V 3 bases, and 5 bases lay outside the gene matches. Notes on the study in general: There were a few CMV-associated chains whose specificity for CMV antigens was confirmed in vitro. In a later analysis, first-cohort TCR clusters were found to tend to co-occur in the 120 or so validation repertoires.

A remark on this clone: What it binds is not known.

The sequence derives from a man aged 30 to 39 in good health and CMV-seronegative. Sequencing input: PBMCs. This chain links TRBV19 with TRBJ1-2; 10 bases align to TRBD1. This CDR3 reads CASSIGTGAIGYTF. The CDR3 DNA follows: TGTGCCAGTAGTATTGGGACAGGGGCTATTGGCTACACCTTC.